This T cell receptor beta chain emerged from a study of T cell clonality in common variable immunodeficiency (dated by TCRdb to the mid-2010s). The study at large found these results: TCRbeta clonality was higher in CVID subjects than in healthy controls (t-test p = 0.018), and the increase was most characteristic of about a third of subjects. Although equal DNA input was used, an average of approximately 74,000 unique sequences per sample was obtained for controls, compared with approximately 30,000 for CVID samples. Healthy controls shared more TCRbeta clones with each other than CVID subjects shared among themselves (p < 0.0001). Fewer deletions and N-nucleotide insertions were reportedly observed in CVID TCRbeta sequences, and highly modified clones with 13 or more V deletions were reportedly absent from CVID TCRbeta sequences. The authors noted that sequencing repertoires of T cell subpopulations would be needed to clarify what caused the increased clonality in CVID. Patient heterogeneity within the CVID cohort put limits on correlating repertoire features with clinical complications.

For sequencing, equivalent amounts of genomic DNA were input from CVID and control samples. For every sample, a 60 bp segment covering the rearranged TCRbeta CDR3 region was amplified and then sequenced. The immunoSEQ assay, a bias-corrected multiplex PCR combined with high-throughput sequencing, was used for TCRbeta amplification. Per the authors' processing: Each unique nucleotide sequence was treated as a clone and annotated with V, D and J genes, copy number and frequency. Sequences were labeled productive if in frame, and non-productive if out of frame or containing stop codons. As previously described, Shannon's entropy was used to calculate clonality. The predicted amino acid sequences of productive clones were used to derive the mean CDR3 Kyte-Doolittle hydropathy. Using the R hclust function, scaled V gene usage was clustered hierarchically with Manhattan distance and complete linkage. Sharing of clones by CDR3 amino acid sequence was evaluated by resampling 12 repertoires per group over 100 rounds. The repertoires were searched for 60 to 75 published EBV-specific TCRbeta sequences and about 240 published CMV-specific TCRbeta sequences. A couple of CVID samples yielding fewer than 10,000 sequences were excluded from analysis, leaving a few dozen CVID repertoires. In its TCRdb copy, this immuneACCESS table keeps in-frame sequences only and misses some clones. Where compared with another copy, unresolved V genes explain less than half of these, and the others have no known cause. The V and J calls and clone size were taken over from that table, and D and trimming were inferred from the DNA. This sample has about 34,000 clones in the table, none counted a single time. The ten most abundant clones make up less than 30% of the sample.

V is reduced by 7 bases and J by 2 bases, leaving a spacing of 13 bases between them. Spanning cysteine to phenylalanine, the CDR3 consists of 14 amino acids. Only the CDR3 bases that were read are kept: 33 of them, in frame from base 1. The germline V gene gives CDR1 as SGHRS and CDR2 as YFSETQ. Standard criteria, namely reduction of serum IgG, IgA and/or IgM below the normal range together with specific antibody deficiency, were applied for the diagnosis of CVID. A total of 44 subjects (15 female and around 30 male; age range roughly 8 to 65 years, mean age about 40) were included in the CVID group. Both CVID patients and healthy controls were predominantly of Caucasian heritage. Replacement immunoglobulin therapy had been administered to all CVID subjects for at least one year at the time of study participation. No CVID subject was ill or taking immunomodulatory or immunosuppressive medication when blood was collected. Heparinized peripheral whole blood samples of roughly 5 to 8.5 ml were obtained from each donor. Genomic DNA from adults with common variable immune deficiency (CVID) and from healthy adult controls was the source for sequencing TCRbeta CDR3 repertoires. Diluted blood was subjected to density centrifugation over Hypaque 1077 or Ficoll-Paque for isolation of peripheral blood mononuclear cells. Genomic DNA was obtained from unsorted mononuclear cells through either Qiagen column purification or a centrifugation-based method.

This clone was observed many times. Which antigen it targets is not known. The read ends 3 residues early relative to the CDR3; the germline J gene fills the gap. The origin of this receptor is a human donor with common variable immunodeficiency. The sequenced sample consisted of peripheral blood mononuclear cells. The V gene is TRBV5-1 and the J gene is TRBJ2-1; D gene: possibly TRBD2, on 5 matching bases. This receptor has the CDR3 CASGGGSPYNEQFF. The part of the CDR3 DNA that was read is TGCGCCAGCGGTGGCGGGTCCCCCTACAATGAG.